This T cell receptor beta chain is from a study of siplizumab effects on memory and regulatory T cells. Study results and caveats: Naive T cell populations appeared to exhibit greater diversity than memory cells and appeared to be major alloresponse contributors.

With V trimmed by 5 bases and J by 12 bases, 15 bases remained unmatched. Germline CDR1 PRHDT, CDR2 FYEKMQ (reference sequence). The CDR3 covers 16 residues. Each sample had some 100,000 TCR templates assayed. Sequencing was performed with immunoSEQ multiplex PCR; in TCRdb, only in-frame clones are kept and a portion is missing. The data contain approximately 98,000 clones, over 90% of them singletons. In the case of this clone: Its target is unknown.

The TCR originated in a human donor in good health. The source material was non-Treg CD4+ T cells sorted from blood. J is TRBJ2-1 and V is TRBV13, with 11 bases matching TRBD2. CDR3 sequence: CASSRFSGRAGMGQFF. The CDR3, as DNA: TGTGCCAGCAGCAGATTTAGCGGGAGGGCCGGTATGGGGCAGTTCTTC. The variable domain in full, with the rest retrieved from reference TRBV13 and TRBJ2-1, is AAGVIQSPRHLIKEKRETATLKCYPIPRHDTVYWYQQGPGQDPQFLISFYEKMQSDKGSIPDRFSAQQFSDYHSELNMSSLELGDSALYFCASSRFSGRAGMGQFFGPGTRLTVL.